These 5 T cell receptor beta chains originate from one sample sequenced in a study of shared clonotypes between healthy human individuals. Selected positively for CCR7 and CD45RO-negative, naive CD8 cells excluded terminally differentiated effector memory CD45RA+ cells. The method was immunoSEQ multiplex PCR; TCRdb's version includes in-frame clones alone and lacks a portion of them. The repertoire holds about 590,000 clones, 95% to 96% seen once, with 0.095% to 0.12% in the top ten. The sequenced sample was naive CD8+ T cells sorted from blood. These TCRs come from a woman younger than 45 in good health.

A single count supports this clone. The chain links TRBV28 to TRBJ2-5; TRBD2 aligns across 9 bases. CDR3 length: 16 residues. Unmatched junction bases numbered 17, after V lost 4 bases and J lost 11 bases. CDR1 and CDR2 (germline): MDHEN, SYDVKM. CDR3 amino acids: CASSSPLASGIREQYF. The CDR3 coding sequence is TGTGCCAGCAGTTCCCCCCTAGCTAGCGGGATTAGGGAGCAGTACTTC.

This rearrangement joins TRBV27 to TRBJ2-5; D might be TRBD2 (5 bases). CDR1 MNHEY and CDR2 SMNVEV come from the germline V gene (reference sequence). The CDR3 sequence is 15 residues long. V dropped 0 bases and J dropped 1 base, with 9 bases sitting between them. The CDR3 here is CASSLSGGSQETQYF. As DNA, the CDR3 is TGTGCCAGCAGTTTATCCGGCGGGTCCCAAGAGACCCAGTACTTC.

The chain combines TRBV27 with TRBJ2-1; D possibly matches TRBD1 or TRBD2 (5 bases each). There are 16 residues in the CDR3. The germline gives CDR1 MNHEY, CDR2 SMNVEV (reference sequence). V was trimmed by 1 base and J by 4 bases, leaving 14 bases between them. The DNA for the CDR3 is TGTGCCAGCAGTTTATGGGGGAGTGCGTTGTACAATGAGCAGTTCTTC. This sequence encodes CASSLWGSALYNEQFF.

The chain links TRBV28 to TRBJ2-1, with TRBD2 matching over 13 bases. This CDR3 spans 16 amino acids. V lost 6 bases to trimming and J lost 8 bases; unmatched junction nucleotides: 10. CDR1 is MDHEN, CDR2 SYDVKM, per germline. CDR3 in amino acids: CASRGTSGIGNDEQFF. In nucleotides, the CDR3 is TGTGCCAGCAGGGGGACTAGCGGGATTGGGAACGATGAGCAGTTCTTC.

In its sample, this clone was seen once. The V and J genes are TRBV28 and TRBJ2-5; TRBD1 matches 8 bases. Per germline, CDR1 MDHEN and CDR2 SYDVKM. Trimming cost V 8 bases and J 1 base; bases outside gene matches: 3. CDR3 length: 13 residues. CDR3 in amino acids: CASRGQGQETQYF. The CDR3 DNA is TGTGCCAGCCGAGGACAGGGCCAAGAGACCCAGTACTTC.